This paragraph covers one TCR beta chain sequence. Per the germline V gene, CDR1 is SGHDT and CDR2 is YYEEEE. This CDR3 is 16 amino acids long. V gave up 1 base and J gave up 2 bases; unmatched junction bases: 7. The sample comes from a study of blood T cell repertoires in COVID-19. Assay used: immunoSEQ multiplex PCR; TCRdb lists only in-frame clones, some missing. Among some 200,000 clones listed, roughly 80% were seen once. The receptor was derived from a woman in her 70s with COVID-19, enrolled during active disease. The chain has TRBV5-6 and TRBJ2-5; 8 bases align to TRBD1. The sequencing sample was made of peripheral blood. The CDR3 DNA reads TGTGCCAGCAGCTTGTACAGGGGGGAGAGACAAGAGACCCAGTACTTC. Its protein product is CASSLYRGERQETQYF.